This entry lists 3 T cell receptor beta chains sequenced from one sample in a study of T-cell reconstitution after alpha-beta-depleted transplantation in children (dated by TCRdb to between 2015 and 2016). The intended sense of this specimen's treatment or condition label: allogeneic hematopoietic cell transplantation with graft depleted of TCRalphabeta T cells and CD19 B cells. The receptor library was made with PCR. Sequencing relied on an Illumina HiSeq 2500. TCR libraries were prepared with molecular barcoding, using unique molecular identifiers to normalize TCRbeta repertoire quantification. TCRdb ran its own pipeline on the public reads, namely fastp trimming at Q25 and MiXCR clone calling, and kept in-frame beta chains. Each record represents a unique CDR3 protein, reported with the most common genes and DNA among its rows. The sample table contains around 580,000 distinct CDR3 sequences; only one count was recorded for 25% to 30% of them. The ten biggest clones cover less than 40% of the sample.

The sample here was PBMCs, taken before TCRalphabeta/CD19-depleted stem cell transplant. The receptors derive from a boy less than two years old with Wiskott-Aldrich syndrome, due to receive a stem cell transplant.

This clonotype was found a few times. The rearrangement links TRBV5-1 to TRBJ2-7; 11 bases align to TRBD2. From germline, CDR1 is SGHRS and CDR2 YFSETQ. The CDR3 sequence is 16 residues long. V dropped 2 bases and J dropped 5; count of bases not matched to a gene: 9. CDR3 nucleotide sequence: TGCGCCAGCAGCTTTAGCGGGAGGGCCGCGGTGAACGAGCAGTACTTC. Translated: CASSFSGRAAVNEQYF.

The rearrangement uses TRBV2 and TRBJ2-1, with D possibly TRBD2 on 6 matching bases. The CDR3 is 13 residues long. V dropped 7 bases and J dropped 6 bases, with 13 bases sitting between them. CDR1 is SNHLY, CDR2 FYNNEI, per germline. Written as DNA, the CDR3 is TGTGCCAGCAAAGGGATGCGGGGCAATGAGCAGTTCTTC. This sequence encodes CASKGMRGNEQFF.

This clonotype turned up a few times. The rearrangement joins TRBV5-6 to TRBJ2-5; a possible D gene is TRBD2 (7 bases). Germline V gene lookup returns CDR1 SGHDT and CDR2 YYEEEE. The CDR3 is made up of 14 amino acids. With 0 bases removed from V and 5 bases from J, the gap between germline ends came to 11 bases. The CDR3 spells CASSLGGGVETQYF. The CDR3 DNA is TGTGCCAGCAGCTTGGGCGGGGGCGTCGAGACCCAGTACTTC. Combining the CDR3 with reference TRBV5-6 and TRBJ2-5 gives the whole variable domain DAGVTQSPTHLIKTRGQQVTLRCSPKSGHDTVSWYQQALGQGPQFIFQYYEEEERQRGNFPDRFSGHQFPNYSSELNVNALLLGDSALYLCASSLGGGVETQYFGPGTRLLVL.